This T cell receptor (beta chain) was sequenced for a study of T cell repertoires in cytomegalovirus infection (dated by TCRdb to the late 2010s). About the study as a whole: Donor HLA type was relevant to the analysis, as public TCR beta signatures indicated carriage of CMV infection together with the matching HLA type. The research as a whole found: In both this cohort and an independent roughly 400-donor cohort, the cumulative frequency of public TCR beta family members distinguished carriers of CMV infection plus the relevant HLA type. The ex vivo response was dominated by HLA-C-restricted CMV-specific TCR beta clonotypes, which also provided the single most frequent clonotype in two of eight donors.

The CDR3, from cysteine to phenylalanine, totals 17 residues. CDR3 DNA only is kept here, 51 bases in frame from base 1. As encoded in the germline V gene, CDR1 is SGHAT while CDR2 is FQNNGV. V is cut by 1 base and J by 3 bases, and the space between the germline ends is 19 bases. This clonotype was recorded at least ten times. Its specific antigen is unknown. The record has no base qualities; no much larger clone is one base away. The sample was run on an Illumina HiSeq 1500. TCRdb passed the public sequencing reads through fastp at Q25 and MiXCR, retaining productive beta sequences. All rows with the same CDR3 protein become a single entry with the most common DNA and genes. Within this sample are hundreds of thousands of distinct CDR3 sequences, with approximately 33% of them counted one time only. Roughly 13% of the sample is taken by the ten largest.

Sequencing was performed on PBMCs. The chain links TRBV11-2 with TRBJ2-7; TRBD1 is a possible D gene, resting on 6 matching bases. The sequence was obtained from a human donor in good health (CMV status not recorded). Some clones in this sample may be carry-over from other donors' samples. The base sequence is TGTGCCAGCAGCTTAGGCGGTACCGTTGACAGGTTCTACGAGCAGTACTTC. This is translated as CASSLGGTVDRFYEQYF. Reference TRBV11-2 and TRBJ2-7 genes cover what lies past the CDR3, so the full variable domain is EAGVAQSPRYKIIEKRQSVAFWCNPISGHATLYWYQQILGQGPKLLIQFQNNGVVDDSQLPKDRFSAERLKGVDSTLKIQPAKLEDSAVYLCASSLGGTVDRFYEQYFGPGTRLTVT.